These 29 T cell receptor beta chains originate from one sample sequenced in a study of blood T cells in healthy people across ages. Through a sample-barcoded 5' primer and a J-beta primer mix, a second PCR was run for about 6 to 12 cycles. TCRdb used MiXCR to reprocess the 5' RACE reads, holding one entry per CDR3 protein. Altogether about 1.4 million distinct CDR3 sequences are present, approximately 59% being singletons, with the ten largest covering 6.5% to 8.5%. Material: blood. The receptors here all came from a young man in good health.

The chain uses TRBV5-1 and TRBJ1-2, with D maybe TRBD1 (5 bases). CDR1 is SGHRS and CDR2 is YFSETQ in the germline V gene. The CDR3 is made up of 15 amino acids. The V and J ends lost 4 bases and 4 bases respectively, with 17 bases between them. CDR3 nucleotide sequence: TGCGCCAGCAGCGACACTCGCCGGGACCCCTATGGCTACACCTTC. It yields the protein CASSDTRRDPYGYTF.

The chain carries TRBV20-1 and TRBJ2-3; D is uncertain. V was cut by 4 bases and J by 0 bases, with 11 bases left in between. The CDR3 covers 14 residues. Germline V gene lookup returns CDR1 DFQATT and CDR2 SNEGSKA (reference sequence). The CDR3 region has the DNA TGCAGTGCTAAGACGGATGCTAGCACAGATACGCAGTATTTT. This gives the protein CSAKTDASTDTQYF.

This rearrangement joins TRBV30 to TRBJ1-1, with 9 nucleotides matching TRBD1. Germline lookup yields CDR1 GTSNPN and CDR2 SVGIG (reference sequence). CDR3 size: 16 residues. The V segment lost 3 bases and the J segment 0 bases; nucleotides outside the gene matches: 8. The CDR3 region is CAWSGQGMAMNTEAFF. The CDR3 region has the DNA TGTGCCTGGAGCGGACAGGGGATGGCCATGAACACTGAAGCTTTCTTT.

The rearrangement uses TRBV7-9 and TRBJ2-7; maybe TRBD1 (6 bases). The CDR3 loop spans 18 amino acids. Germline loops: CDR1 SEHNR, CDR2 FQNEAQ (reference sequence). The ends were cut back, 1 base at V and 0 bases at J, with 19 bases in the middle. This chain's CDR3 is CASSLDRQTGHVSYEQYF. The CDR3 nucleotides read TGTGCCAGCAGCTTAGATCGGCAGACAGGCCACGTCTCCTACGAGCAGTACTTC.

J is TRBJ2-3 and V is TRBV20-1; TRBD2 agrees at 8 bases. Germline V gene lookup returns CDR1 DFQATT and CDR2 SNEGSKA (reference sequence). V was clipped by 6 bases and J by 4 bases; unmatched bases: 9. CDR3 length: 14 residues. The CDR3 coding sequence is TGCAGTGCCCCAGGACTAGCCGTAGCAGATACGCAGTATTTT. Translation: CSAPGLAVADTQYF.

This clonotype was seen only a few times. The genes are TRBV29-1 and TRBJ2-1, with D perhaps being TRBD1 or TRBD2 (5 bases each). The CDR3 runs 16 residues. Germline V gene lookup returns CDR1 SQVTM and CDR2 ANQGSEA. Trimming shortened V by 7 bases and J by 0 bases, and 19 bases separated the two germline ends. The CDR3 DNA follows: TGCAGCGCTGGAGTGGGGGAACCGAGCTCCTACAATGAGCAGTTCTTC. It yields the protein CSAGVGEPSSYNEQFF.

The chain has TRBV27 and TRBJ2-3, with TRBD1 as a possible D gene (5 bases). V lost 5 bases to trimming and J lost 8 bases, with 14 bases between them. There are 13 residues in the CDR3. Germline V gives CDR1 MNHEY, CDR2 SMNVEV (reference sequence). The CDR3 nucleotides read TGTGCCAGCAGTATCCAGGGAATCGGTACGCAGTATTTT. This codes for CASSIQGIGTQYF.

CDR3 residues: CASSQGGDISRETQYF. The CDR3 coding sequence is TGCGCCAGCAGCCAAGGAGGAGATATCAGCAGGGAGACCCAGTACTTC. This chain joins TRBV4-1 and TRBJ2-5; no clear D gene. The V and J ends lost 1 base and 5 bases respectively, with 17 bases between them. Germline V CDR1 and CDR2: MGHRA, YSYEKL. The CDR3 length is 16 residues.

The chain combines TRBV14 with TRBJ2-2; 7 bases map to TRBD2. The germline V gene has CDR1 SGHDN and CDR2 FVKESK. The CDR3 has 17 amino acids. The V gene end was trimmed by 0 bases and the J gene end by 5 bases; junction bases not matched to a gene: 9. The CDR3 sequence: CASSQDPDEGGTGELFF. CDR3 bases: TGTGCCAGCAGCCAAGATCCCGACGAGGGAGGGACCGGGGAGCTGTTTTTT.

This clonotype was seen only a few times. The chain combines TRBV14 with TRBJ2-5; D ambiguous. CDR1 SGHDN and CDR2 FVKESK come from the germline V gene. The V end lost 7 bases, the J end lost 1 base, and 19 bases lay between the germline ends. This CDR3 is built from 16 residues. DNA for the CDR3: TGTGCCAGCAACCACCGGTTAGAACCAAGCCAAGAGACCCAGTACTTC. Translated, it gives CASNHRLEPSQETQYF.

Note on this clonotype: At one boundary the junction diverges from the germline segment, which might be a read error. V and J are TRBV29-1 and TRBJ2-1; TRBD2 agrees at 11 bases. From germline, CDR1 is SQVTM and CDR2 ANQGSEA. This CDR3 comprises 14 residues. Here the CDR3 DNA reads TGCAGCGGACTAGCGGGAAGCTCCTACAAGGAGCAGTTCTTC. It translates to CSGLAGSSYKEQFF.

The chain joins TRBV7-9 to TRBJ2-1, with D maybe TRBD1 (5 bases). V lost 5 bases to trimming and J lost 7 bases, with 12 bases between them. The germline CDR1 and CDR2 sequences are SEHNR and FQNEAQ (reference sequence). The CDR3 is made up of 13 amino acids. The CDR3, as DNA: TGTGCCAGCAGCAGGGGAACCGAGAATGAGCAGTTCTTC. It is translated as CASSRGTENEQFF.

This rearrangement joins TRBV20-1 to TRBJ2-6; a weak D match, TRBD2 (5 bases). Germline CDR1 and CDR2: DFQATT and SNEGSKA (reference sequence). V was pared by 7 bases and J by 4 bases, with 8 bases between. CDR3 length equals 12 residues. CDR3 coding DNA: TGCAGTGTACTAGTAGGGGCCAACGTCCTGACTTTC. Its translation is CSVLVGANVLTF.

The chain carries TRBV10-3 and TRBJ2-1; weak D call: TRBD2 (6 bases). V lost 5 bases and J lost 8, with 16 bases in between. The CDR3 contains 14 residues. Germline V gene data show CDR1 as ENHRY and CDR2 as SYGVKD. The CDR3 protein is CAISWRGPGYEQFF. DNA for the CDR3: TGTGCCATCAGTTGGCGGGGCCCCGGGTATGAGCAGTTCTTC.

CDR3: CASSQGQVLGELFF. Written as DNA, the CDR3 is TGTGCCAGCAGCCAAGGTCAGGTCCTCGGGGAGCTGTTTTTT. The rearrangement links TRBV3-1 to TRBJ2-2; D is unclear. Germline V gives CDR1 LGHDT, CDR2 YNNKEL (reference sequence). The CDR3 sequence is 14 residues long. Trimming left V 1 base short and J 7 bases short, with 10 bases between.

This clonotype has just a few counts. V usage is TRBV7-2 and J usage is TRBJ2-3; 7 nucleotides agree with TRBD2. The CDR3 consists of 20 residues. Germline V lookup: CDR1 SGHTA, CDR2 FQGNSA. The V gene end was trimmed by 5 bases and the J gene end by 0 bases; junction bases not matched to a gene: 20. CDR3 in DNA: TGTGCCAGCAGCCCCCAAGTCGGCCAACGACTAGCAAAGAGCACAGATACGCAGTATTTT. Its translation: CASSPQVGQRLAKSTDTQYF.

This clonotype was seen only a few times. The chain links TRBV25-1 to TRBJ2-7; D call uncertain. This CDR3 contains 14 residues. Germline V gene sequence: CDR1 MGHDK, CDR2 SYGVNS. The V end lost 3 bases, the J end lost 2 bases, and 11 bases lay between the germline ends. The CDR3 nucleotides are TGTGCCAGCAGTGAGTTAATAGGAGCCTACGAGCAGTACTTC. Its translation is CASSELIGAYEQYF.

This clonotype occurred a few times. A junction boundary mismatches the germline segment, possibly from a read error. The CDR3 region is CSVRGEAPYEQYF. The CDR3 coding sequence is TGCAGTGTTAGAGGTGAGGCCCCTTACGAGCAGTACTTC. The V and J genes are TRBV20-1 and TRBJ2-7, with unresolved D. This CDR3 spans 13 amino acids. Germline V lookup: CDR1 DFQATT, CDR2 SNEGSKA (reference sequence).

The CDR3 spells CSVEDGDNTDTQYF. CDR3 nucleotide sequence: TGCAGCGTTGAAGACGGGGACAACACAGATACGCAGTATTTT. This chain connects TRBV29-1 to TRBJ2-3, with D possibly being TRBD1 (6 bases). This CDR3 region has 14 residues. Germline V gene data show CDR1 as SQVTM and CDR2 as ANQGSEA. Trimming pared 0 bases from V and 2 bases from J, leaving 9 bases between.

The table lists this clonotype with a count of one. This sequence joins TRBV10-3 and TRBJ2-7; 10 nucleotides agree with TRBD1. This CDR3 has 16 amino acids. Germline values: CDR1 ENHRY, CDR2 SYGVKD. Germline trimming cut 2 bases from V and 3 bases from J; bases unmatched to any gene: 7. CDR3 sequence: CAISELGDRGGYEQYF. In nucleotides, the CDR3 is TGTGCCATCAGTGAGCTCGGGGACAGGGGAGGCTACGAGCAGTACTTC.

V gene TRBV6-2 or TRBV6-3 combines with J gene TRBJ2-3; the D call may be TRBD1 or TRBD2 (6 bases each). V dropped 0 bases and J dropped 0 bases, with 10 bases sitting between them. The CDR3 runs 16 residues. The germline V gene encodes CDR1 MNHEY and CDR2 SVGEGT. In nucleotides, the CDR3 is TGTGCCAGCAGTTACTCGTGGAGGGGGAGCACAGATACGCAGTATTTT. Its protein product is CASSYSWRGSTDTQYF.

The V call is TRBV12-3 or TRBV12-4, the J call TRBJ1-2; perhaps TRBD1 as D (6 bases). V lost 7 bases to trimming and J lost 2 bases, with 14 bases between them. This CDR3 spans 14 amino acids. DNA of the CDR3: TGTGCCAGCATTTCGGGGGCCCTAAACTATGGCTACACCTTC. It encodes CASISGALNYGYTF.

Ten or more counts support this clonotype. The V and J genes are TRBV6-5 and TRBJ2-2, with D perhaps given as TRBD1 or TRBD2 (7 bases each). The CDR3 spans 15 residues. The V gene lost 7 bases and the J gene lost 3 bases, with 15 bases spanning the gap. The germline gives CDR1 MNHEY, CDR2 SVGAGI. The CDR3 is CASKGGQGDTGELFF. DNA for the CDR3: TGTGCCAGCAAGGGGGGGCAGGGGGACACCGGGGAGCTGTTTTTT.

V gene TRBV2 combines with J gene TRBJ1-5, with D maybe TRBD1 (5 bases). Germline V gives CDR1 SNHLY, CDR2 FYNNEI. Trimming removed 4 bases at V and 1 base at J, with 8 bases between. The CDR3 spans 14 residues. This CDR3 reads CASSARDSNQPQHF. The CDR3 nucleotides read TGTGCCAGCAGTGCCAGGGACAGCAATCAGCCCCAGCATTTT.

This chain connects TRBV20-1 to TRBJ2-1, with D unresolved. Trimming removed 7 bases at V and 8 bases at J, with 24 bases between. This CDR3 is 15 amino acids long. Germline-derived CDR1 and CDR2 are DFQATT and SNEGSKA (reference sequence). Here the CDR3 DNA reads TGCAGTGTGCTAACCCCATGGGTAATTGGGGATGAGCAGTTCTTC. This codes for CSVLTPWVIGDEQFF.

This clonotype appeared a single time. The V gene is TRBV20-1, the J gene TRBJ1-6; 8 nucleotides agree with TRBD1. This CDR3 is built from 11 residues. From germline, CDR1 is DFQATT and CDR2 SNEGSKA (reference sequence). The J segment lost 12 bases and the V segment lost 8 bases, leaving 6 bases of the junction unmatched. CDR3 sequence reads: CSPRTGQPLHF. CDR3 coding DNA: TGCAGTCCCAGGACAGGGCAACCCCTCCACTTT.

The V call is TRBV2, the J call TRBJ2-5; 7 bases map to TRBD1. The CDR3 runs to 12 residues. J gave up 5 bases and V 9 bases, and 6 bases lay outside the gene matches. CDR1 is SNHLY, CDR2 FYNNEI, per germline. The DNA for the CDR3 is TGTGCCAGTCGCTCCAGGGGGGAGACCCAGTACTTC. Its protein product is CASRSRGETQYF. The full variable domain, with the rest looked up from reference TRBV2 and TRBJ2-5, is EPEVTQTPSHQVTQMGQEVILRCVPISNHLYFYWYRQILGQKVEFLVSFYNNEISEKSEIFDDQFSVERPDGSNFTLKIRSTKLEDSAMYFCASRSRGETQYFGPGTRLLVL.

This chain uses TRBV29-1 with TRBJ2-1; 8 positions agree with TRBD1. CDR3 size: 13 residues. J was trimmed by 2 bases and V by 6 bases; bases with no gene match: 3. Germline-derived CDR1 and CDR2 are SQVTM and ANQGSEA. The CDR3 region is CSVSQGAYNEQFF. The CDR3 DNA follows: TGCAGCGTCTCACAGGGGGCCTACAATGAGCAGTTCTTC.

This clonotype has just one count. The chain uses TRBV6-1 and TRBJ2-3, with 12 bases matching TRBD2. The CDR3 has 17 residues. Germline assignment: CDR1 MNHNS and CDR2 SASEGT. J was trimmed by 2 bases and V by 2 bases; bases with no gene match: 5. CDR3 sequence: CASSEPPSGGATDTQYF. The CDR3 bases are TGTGCCAGCAGTGAACCGCCTAGCGGGGGGGCCACAGATACGCAGTATTTT.